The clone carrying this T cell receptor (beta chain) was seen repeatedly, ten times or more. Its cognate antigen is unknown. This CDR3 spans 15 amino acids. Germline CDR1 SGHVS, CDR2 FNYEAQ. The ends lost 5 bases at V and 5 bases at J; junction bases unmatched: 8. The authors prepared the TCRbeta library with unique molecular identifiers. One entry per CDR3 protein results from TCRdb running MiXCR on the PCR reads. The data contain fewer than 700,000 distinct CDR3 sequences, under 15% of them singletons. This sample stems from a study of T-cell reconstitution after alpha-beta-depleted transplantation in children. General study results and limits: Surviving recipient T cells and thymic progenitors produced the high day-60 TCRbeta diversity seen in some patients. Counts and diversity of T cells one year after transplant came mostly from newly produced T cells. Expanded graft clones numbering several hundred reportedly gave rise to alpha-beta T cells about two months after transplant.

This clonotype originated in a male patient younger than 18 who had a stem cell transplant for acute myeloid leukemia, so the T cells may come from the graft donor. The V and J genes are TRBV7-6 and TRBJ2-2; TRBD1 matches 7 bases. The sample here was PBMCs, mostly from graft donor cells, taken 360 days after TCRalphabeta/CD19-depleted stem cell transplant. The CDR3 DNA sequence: TGTGCCAGCAGCCTGGGACAGTTAATTACCGGGGAGCTGTTTTTT. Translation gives CASSLGQLITGELFF.